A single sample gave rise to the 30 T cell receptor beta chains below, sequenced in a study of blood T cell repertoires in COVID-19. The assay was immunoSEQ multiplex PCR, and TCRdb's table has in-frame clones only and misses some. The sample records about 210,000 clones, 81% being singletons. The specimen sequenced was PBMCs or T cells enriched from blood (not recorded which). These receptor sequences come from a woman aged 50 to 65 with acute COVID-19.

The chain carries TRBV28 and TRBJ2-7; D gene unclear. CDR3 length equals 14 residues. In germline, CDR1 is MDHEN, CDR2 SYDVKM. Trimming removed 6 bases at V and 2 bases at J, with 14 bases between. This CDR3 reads CASRSGSLTYEQYF. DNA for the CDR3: TGTGCCAGCAGGTCAGGCAGCTTGACCTACGAGCAGTACTTC.

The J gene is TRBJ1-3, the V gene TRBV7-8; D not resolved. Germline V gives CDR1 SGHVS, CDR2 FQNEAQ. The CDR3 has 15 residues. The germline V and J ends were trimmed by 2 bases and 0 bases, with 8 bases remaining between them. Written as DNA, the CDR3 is TGTGCCAGCAGCTTATTAAGGAGCTCTGGAAACACCATATATTTT. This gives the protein CASSLLRSSGNTIYF.

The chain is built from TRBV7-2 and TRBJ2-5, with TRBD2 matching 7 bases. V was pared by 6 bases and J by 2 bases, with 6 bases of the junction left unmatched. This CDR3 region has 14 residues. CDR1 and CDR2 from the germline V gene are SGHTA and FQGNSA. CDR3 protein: CASSSSGNQETQYF. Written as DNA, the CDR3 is TGTGCCAGCAGTTCTAGCGGAAATCAAGAGACCCAGTACTTC.

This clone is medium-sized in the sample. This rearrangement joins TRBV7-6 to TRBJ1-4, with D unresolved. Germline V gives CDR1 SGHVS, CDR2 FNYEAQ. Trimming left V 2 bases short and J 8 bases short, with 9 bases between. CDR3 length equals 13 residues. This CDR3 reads CASSLISGEKLFF. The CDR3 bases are TGTGCCAGCAGCTTAATCTCCGGGGAAAAACTGTTTTTT.

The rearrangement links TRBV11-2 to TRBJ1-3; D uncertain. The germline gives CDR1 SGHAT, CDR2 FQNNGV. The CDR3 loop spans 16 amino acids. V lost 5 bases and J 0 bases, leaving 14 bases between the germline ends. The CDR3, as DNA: TGTGCCAGCAGCCCCCCTCAGGCCAACTCTGGAAACACCATATATTTT. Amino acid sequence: CASSPPQANSGNTIYF.

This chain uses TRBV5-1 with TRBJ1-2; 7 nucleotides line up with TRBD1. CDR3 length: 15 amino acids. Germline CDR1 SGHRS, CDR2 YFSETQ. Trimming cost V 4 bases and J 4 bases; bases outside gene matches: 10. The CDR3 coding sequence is TGCGCCAGCAGCCCGAGACCTCAGGGGGGCTATGGCTACACCTTC. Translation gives CASSPRPQGGYGYTF.

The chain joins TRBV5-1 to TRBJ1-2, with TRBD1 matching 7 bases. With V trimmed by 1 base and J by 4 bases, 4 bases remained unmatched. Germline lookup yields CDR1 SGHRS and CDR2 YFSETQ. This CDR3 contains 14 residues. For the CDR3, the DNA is TGCGCCAGCAGCTTGACAGGGGACCTCTATGGCTACACCTTC. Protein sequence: CASSLTGDLYGYTF.

CDR3 nucleotide sequence: TGTGCCACCTCCCCAGGACTCAAGAACACCGGGGAGCTGTTTTTT. Translating it yields CATSPGLKNTGELFF. This chain connects TRBV15 to TRBJ2-2; weak D call: TRBD2 (5 bases). With 8 bases removed from V and 1 base from J, the gap between germline ends came to 14 bases. The CDR3 has 15 amino acids. Germline-derived CDR1 and CDR2 are LNHNV and YYDKDF (reference sequence). Full variable domain (missing parts from reference TRBV15 and TRBJ2-2): DAMVIQNPRYQVTQFGKPVTLSCSQTLNHNVMYWYQQKSSQAPKLLFHYYDKDFNNEADTPDNFQSRRPNTSFCFLDIRSPGLGDTAMYLCATSPGLKNTGELFFGEGSRLTVL.

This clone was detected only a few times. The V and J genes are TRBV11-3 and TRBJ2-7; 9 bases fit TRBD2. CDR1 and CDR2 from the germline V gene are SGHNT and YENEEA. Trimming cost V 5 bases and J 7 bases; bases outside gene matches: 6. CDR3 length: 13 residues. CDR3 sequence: CASSHSGSGEQYF. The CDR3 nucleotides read TGTGCCAGCAGCCATAGCGGGAGCGGTGAGCAGTACTTC.

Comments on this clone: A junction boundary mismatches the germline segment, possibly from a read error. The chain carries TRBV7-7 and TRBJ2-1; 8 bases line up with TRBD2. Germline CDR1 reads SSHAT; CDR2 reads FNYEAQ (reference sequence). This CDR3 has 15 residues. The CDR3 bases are TGTGCTAGCAGCTATAGCGGGGCCCCGGGTAATGAGCAGTTCTTC. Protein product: CASSYSGAPGNEQFF.

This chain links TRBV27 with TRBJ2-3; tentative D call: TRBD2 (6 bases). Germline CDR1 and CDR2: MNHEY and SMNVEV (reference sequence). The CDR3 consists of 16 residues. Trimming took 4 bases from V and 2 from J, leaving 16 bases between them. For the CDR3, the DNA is TGTGCCAGCAGTTCTTGGGACTTTTCCCACACAGATACGCAGTATTTT. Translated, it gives CASSSWDFSHTDTQYF.

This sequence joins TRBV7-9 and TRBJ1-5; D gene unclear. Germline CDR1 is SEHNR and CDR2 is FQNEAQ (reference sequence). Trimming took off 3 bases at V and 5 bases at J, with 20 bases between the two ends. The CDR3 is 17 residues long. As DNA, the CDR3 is TGTGCCAGCAGCTTCTTCACGGAGGTTCGAGCGGATCAGCCCCAGCATTTT. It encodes CASSFFTEVRADQPQHF.

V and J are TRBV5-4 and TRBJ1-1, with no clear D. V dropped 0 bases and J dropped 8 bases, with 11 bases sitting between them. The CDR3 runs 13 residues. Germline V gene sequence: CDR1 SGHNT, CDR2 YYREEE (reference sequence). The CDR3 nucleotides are TGTGCCAGCAGCTTGGCCTCTCGTCAGGAAGCTTTCTTT. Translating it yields CASSLASRQEAFF.

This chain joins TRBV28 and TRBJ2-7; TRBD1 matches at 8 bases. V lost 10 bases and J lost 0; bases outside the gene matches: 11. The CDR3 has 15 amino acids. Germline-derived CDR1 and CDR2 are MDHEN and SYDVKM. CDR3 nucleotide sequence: TGTGCCATCTTGGCAGGGGACAGGCCCTCCTACGAGCAGTACTTC. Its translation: CAILAGDRPSYEQYF.

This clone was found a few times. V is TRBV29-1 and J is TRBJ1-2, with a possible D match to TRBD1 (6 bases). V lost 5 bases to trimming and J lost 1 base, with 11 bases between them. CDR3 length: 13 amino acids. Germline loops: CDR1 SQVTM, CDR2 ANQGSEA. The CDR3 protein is CSVNRDHNYGYTF. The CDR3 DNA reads TGCAGCGTTAACAGGGATCATAACTATGGCTACACCTTC.

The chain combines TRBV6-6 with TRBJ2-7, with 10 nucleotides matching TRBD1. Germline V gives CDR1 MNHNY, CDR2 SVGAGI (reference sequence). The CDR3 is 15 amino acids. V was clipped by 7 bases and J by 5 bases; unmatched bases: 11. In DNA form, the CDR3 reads TGTGCCAGCACGCAGACCGGGACAGGGGACCACGAGCAGTACTTC. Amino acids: CASTQTGTGDHEQYF.

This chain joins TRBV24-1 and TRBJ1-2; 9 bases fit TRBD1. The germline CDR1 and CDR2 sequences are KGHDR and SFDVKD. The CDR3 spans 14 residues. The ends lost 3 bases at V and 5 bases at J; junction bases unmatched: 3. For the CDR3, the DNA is TGTGCCACCAGTGATGGGGACAGGGTGTATGGCTACACCTTC. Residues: CATSDGDRVYGYTF.

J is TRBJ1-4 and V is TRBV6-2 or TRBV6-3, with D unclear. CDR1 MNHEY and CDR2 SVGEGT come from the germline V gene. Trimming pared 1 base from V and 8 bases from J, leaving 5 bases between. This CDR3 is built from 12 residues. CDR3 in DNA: TGTGCCAGCAGTTACTTCGGGGAAAAACTGTTTTTT. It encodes CASSYFGEKLFF.

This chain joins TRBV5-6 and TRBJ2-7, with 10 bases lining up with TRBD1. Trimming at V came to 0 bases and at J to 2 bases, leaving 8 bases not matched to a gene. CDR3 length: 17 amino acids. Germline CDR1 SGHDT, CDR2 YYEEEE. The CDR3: CASSLGRGTGVAYEQYF. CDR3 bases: TGTGCCAGCAGCTTGGGAAGAGGGACAGGGGTAGCCTACGAGCAGTACTTC. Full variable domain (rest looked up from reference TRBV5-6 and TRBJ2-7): DAGVTQSPTHLIKTRGQQVTLRCSPKSGHDTVSWYQQALGQGPQFIFQYYEEEERQRGNFPDRFSGHQFPNYSSELNVNALLLGDSALYLCASSLGRGTGVAYEQYFGPGTRLTVT.

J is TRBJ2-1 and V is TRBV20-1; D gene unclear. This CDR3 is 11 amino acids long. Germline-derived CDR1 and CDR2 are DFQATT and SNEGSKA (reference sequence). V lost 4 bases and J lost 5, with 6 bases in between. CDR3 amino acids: CSATLHNEQFF. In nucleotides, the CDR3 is TGCAGTGCTACACTACACAATGAGCAGTTCTTC.

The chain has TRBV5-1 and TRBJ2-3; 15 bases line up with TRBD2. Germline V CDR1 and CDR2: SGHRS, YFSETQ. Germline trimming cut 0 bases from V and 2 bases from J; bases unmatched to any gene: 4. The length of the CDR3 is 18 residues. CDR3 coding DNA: TGCGCCAGCAGCTTGGAGGGACTAGCGGGGGGTTACACAGATACGCAGTATTTT. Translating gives CASSLEGLAGGYTDTQYF.

The CDR3 nucleotides read TGTGCCAGCAGCTTAGTGGCCCTTCACAATGAGCAGTTCTTC. Its protein is CASSLVALHNEQFF. The V and J genes are TRBV11-3 and TRBJ2-1; D unclear. The CDR3 loop spans 14 amino acids. Germline CDR1 and CDR2: SGHNT and YENEEA. Between the trimmed V and J ends, which lost 1 base and 5 bases, there was a span of 9 bases.

CDR3 sequence (DNA): TGCGCCAGCAGCCAAGACCAATGGACAGGGATCTCAGATACGCAGTATTTT. Its protein product is CASSQDQWTGISDTQYF. The chain couples TRBV4-3 to TRBJ2-3; TRBD1 agrees at 8 bases. With V trimmed by 0 bases and J by 4 bases, 9 bases remained unmatched. Germline CDR1 and CDR2: LGHNA and YSLEER. This CDR3 comprises 17 residues.

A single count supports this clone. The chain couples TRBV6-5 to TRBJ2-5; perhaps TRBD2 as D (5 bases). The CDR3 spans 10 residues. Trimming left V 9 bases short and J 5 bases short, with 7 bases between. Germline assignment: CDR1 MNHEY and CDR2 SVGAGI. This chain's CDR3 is CASRGETQYF. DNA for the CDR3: TGTGCCAGTCGAGGGGAGACCCAGTACTTC.

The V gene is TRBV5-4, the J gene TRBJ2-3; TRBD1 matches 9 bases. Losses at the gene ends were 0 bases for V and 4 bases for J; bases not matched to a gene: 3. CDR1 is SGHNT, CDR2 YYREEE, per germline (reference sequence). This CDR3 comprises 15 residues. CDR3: CASSLVGQGPDTQYF. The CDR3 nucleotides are TGTGCCAGCAGCTTGGTGGGACAGGGTCCAGATACGCAGTATTTT.

The CDR3 loop is CASSLAVTSNEQFF. The CDR3 DNA sequence: TGTGCCAGCAGCTTAGCCGTCACTAGCAATGAGCAGTTCTTC. The chain employs TRBV7-2 and TRBJ2-1; TRBD2 might be the D (5 bases). This CDR3 has 14 residues. The V gene lost 0 bases and the J gene lost 6 bases, with 9 bases spanning the gap. Germline assignment: CDR1 SGHTA and CDR2 FQGNSA. Together with reference TRBV7-2 and TRBJ2-1, the CDR3 gives the full variable domain: GAGVSQSPSNKVTEKGKDVELRCDPISGHTALYWYRQSLGQGLEFLIYFQGNSAPDKSGLPSDRFSAERTGGSVSTLTIQRTQQEDSAVYLCASSLAVTSNEQFFGPGTRLTVL.

CDR3 in amino acids: CASSEQGRAEQYF. The CDR3 coding sequence is TGTGCCAGCTCAGAACAGGGAAGGGCCGAGCAGTACTTC. The genes are TRBV18 and TRBJ2-7; TRBD1 is a possible D gene (6 bases). V lost 5 bases and J lost 6, with 14 bases in between. This CDR3 has 13 amino acids. Germline-derived CDR1 and CDR2 are KGHSH and LQKENI.

The CDR3 nucleotides read TGCGCCAGCAGCCAAGATCGTGTGAGCGCACACTACGAGCAGTACTTC. Its protein is CASSQDRVSAHYEQYF. The chain joins TRBV4-3 to TRBJ2-7; D gene uncertain. This CDR3 is 16 amino acids long. CDR1 LGHNA and CDR2 YSLEER come from the germline V gene. The V and J ends lost 0 bases and 3 bases respectively, with 15 bases between them.

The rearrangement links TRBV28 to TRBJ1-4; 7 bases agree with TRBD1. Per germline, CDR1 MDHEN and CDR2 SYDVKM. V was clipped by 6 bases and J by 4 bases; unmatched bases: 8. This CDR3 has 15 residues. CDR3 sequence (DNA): TGTGCCAGCAGCCGTAACAGGGGAAGTAATGAAAAACTGTTTTTT. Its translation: CASSRNRGSNEKLFF.

This CDR3 is CASSSYSSGRWHEQFF. CDR3 nucleotides: TGTGCCAGCAGCTCTTACTCTAGCGGGAGGTGGCATGAGCAGTTCTTC. V is TRBV6-2 or TRBV6-3 and J is TRBJ2-1; 11 nucleotides align to TRBD2. Germline assignment: CDR1 MNHEY and CDR2 SVGEGT. J gave up 8 bases and V 6 bases, and 12 bases lay outside the gene matches. The CDR3 runs 16 residues.